This TCR beta chain stems from a study of shared clonotypes between healthy human individuals. About the study: Ranging from 18 to 49 in age, donors were a couple of women and a few men. Notes on the study in general: Despite large depth, rarefaction showed incomplete sorted-subset sequencing. Non-shared clonotypes showed lower generation probabilities than clonotypes common to all four donors.

Germline loops: CDR1 MNHEY, CDR2 SMNVEV (reference sequence). Deletions cut 7 bases from V and 0 bases from J, with 19 bases between. The CDR3 spans 16 residues. Generated by immunoSEQ multiplex PCR, the TCRdb table keeps only in-frame clones and is missing some. The sample has roughly 1,800,000 clones; approximately 95% are singletons. CD8 cells regarded as naive lacked CD45RO, were positively chosen for CCR7, and omitted terminally differentiated effector memory CD45RA+ cells. There were no recent acute infections or vaccinations among the donors, who were healthy HIV-negative adults. Notes on this clone: Its target is not known.

The clonotype originates from a young man in good health. The chain recombines TRBV27 with TRBJ2-7; D is possibly TRBD2 (6 bases). The material sequenced was naive CD8+ T cells sorted from blood. Written as DNA, the CDR3 is TGTGCCAGCATGACCCGGAGGGGTTTACACTCCTACGAGCAGTACTTC. Translated: CASMTRRGLHSYEQYF.